The next 18 T cell receptor beta chains were all read from a single sample in a study of blood T cell repertoires in COVID-19. Here immunoSEQ multiplex PCR was the method, and the copy in TCRdb shows in-frame clones only, minus some. This repertoire shows fewer than 80,000 clones, 84% found once; its top ten account for 13%. Sequencing was done on a sample of peripheral blood. Source of these receptors: a man aged 45-65 years with COVID-19, enrolled during active disease.

The chain couples TRBV7-9 to TRBJ1-1; TRBD1 is a possible D gene (5 bases). Trimming took 5 bases from V and 1 from J, leaving 14 bases between them. Germline V gives CDR1 SEHNR, CDR2 FQNEAQ (reference sequence). The CDR3 length is 15 residues. CDR3 sequence (DNA): TGTGCCAGCAGCCCTACCATTACAGGGAACACTGAAGCTTTCTTT. Protein: CASSPTITGNTEAFF.

V usage is TRBV7-2 and J usage is TRBJ2-7; possibly TRBD2 for D (6 bases). CDR3 length: 14 amino acids. The V and J ends lost 4 bases and 0 bases respectively, with 10 bases between them. CDR1 SGHTA and CDR2 FQGNSA come from the germline V gene. The CDR3 DNA reads TGTGCCAGCAGCTACACCGGGGGCTCCTACGAGCAGTACTTC. As protein: CASSYTGGSYEQYF.

V gene TRBV25-1 combines with J gene TRBJ2-6; 8 bases are shared with TRBD1. Looked up from germline, CDR1 is MGHDK and CDR2 is SYGVNS. V lost 6 bases, J lost 1 base, and 8 bases stayed unmatched. This CDR3 spans 17 amino acids. In DNA, the CDR3 is TGTGCCAGCAGAAGCGGACAGGGAGCTTCTGGGGCCAACGTCCTGACTTTC. It codes for CASRSGQGASGANVLTF.

The chain employs TRBV6-5 and TRBJ2-7, with TRBD1 matching over 8 bases. The trim removed 0 bases at V and 2 bases at J, leaving 6 bases unmatched. Germline lookup yields CDR1 MNHEY and CDR2 SVGAGI. This CDR3 is built from 16 residues. The CDR3 region is CASSYSRETGAYEQYF. The CDR3 region has the DNA TGTGCCAGCAGTTACTCGAGAGAGACAGGGGCCTACGAGCAGTACTTC.

The chain recombines TRBV27 with TRBJ2-7, with 12 bases lining up with TRBD2. Looked up from germline, CDR1 is MNHEY and CDR2 is SMNVEV (reference sequence). The CDR3 totals 17 residues. V trimming: 1 base; J trimming: 5 bases; junction bases outside the gene matches: 9. Here the CDR3 reads CASSLLASGGAGNEQYF. DNA of the CDR3: TGTGCCAGCAGTTTATTGGCTAGCGGGGGGGCCGGGAACGAGCAGTACTTC.

The chain joins TRBV29-1 to TRBJ2-2, with 7 bases identical to TRBD2. This CDR3 region has 13 residues. Trimming removed 7 bases from V and 3 bases from J; junction bases left unmatched: 5. In germline, CDR1 is SQVTM, CDR2 ANQGSEA. The CDR3, as DNA: TGCAGCGCCTCCGCGGGGGACACCGGGGAGCTGTTTTTT. Translated, it gives CSASAGDTGELFF.

This chain links TRBV6-1 with TRBJ2-3; 8 nucleotides agree with TRBD1. Germline assignment: CDR1 MNHNS and CDR2 SASEGT. This CDR3 region has 15 residues. V dropped 2 bases and J dropped 6; count of bases not matched to a gene: 7. CDR3 DNA sequence: TGTGCCAGCAGTGAATACAGGGGGTGGAGGGATACGCAGTATTTT. Translating gives CASSEYRGWRDTQYF.

This clone was seen more than once but under ten times. The gene calls are TRBV9 and TRBJ2-1, with TRBD2 matching over 11 bases. From germline, CDR1 is SGDLS and CDR2 YYNGEE. The CDR3 length is 15 residues. Trimming took 4 bases from V and 7 from J; bases not matched to a gene: 7. The CDR3 DNA sequence: TGTGCCAGCAGCACTAGCGGGGGCAGCAGGAATGAGCAGTTCTTC. Its translation is CASSTSGGSRNEQFF.

This chain joins TRBV18 and TRBJ1-1, with 7 bases identical to TRBD1. Germline V gene lookup returns CDR1 KGHSH and CDR2 LQKENI. Germline trimming cut 4 bases from V and 4 bases from J; bases unmatched to any gene: 9. This CDR3 comprises 15 residues. Here the CDR3 reads CASSRTGERSTEAFF. The DNA for the CDR3 is TGTGCCAGCTCACGCACAGGGGAGAGGAGCACTGAAGCTTTCTTT.

The chain has TRBV19 and TRBJ2-7; 8 bases are a match to TRBD2. The CDR3 spans 14 residues. Germline V gene sequence: CDR1 LNHDA, CDR2 SQIVND (reference sequence). V shed 5 bases and J 5 bases; nucleotides not matched to a gene: 8. CDR3 coding DNA: TGTGCCAGTAGTGTACGGGGGGGTGGTCACGAGCAGTACTTC. Its protein product is CASSVRGGGHEQYF. The complete variable domain, with remaining parts taken from reference TRBV19 and TRBJ2-7, reads DGGITQSPKYLFRKEGQNVTLSCEQNLNHDAMYWYRQDPGQGLRLIYYSQIVNDFQKGDIAEGYSVSREKKESFPLTVTSAQKNPTAFYLCASSVRGGGHEQYFGPGTRLTVT.

V gene TRBV4-3 combines with J gene TRBJ1-6; TRBD1 is a possible D gene (6 bases). The CDR3 totals 15 residues. Between the trimmed V and J ends, which lost 0 bases and 9 bases, there was a span of 12 bases. CDR1 and CDR2 (germline): LGHNA, YSLEER. The CDR3 bases are TGCGCCAGCAGCCAAGATTGGGGGCCCGGTTCACCCCTCCACTTT. Its translation: CASSQDWGPGSPLHF.

This clone showed up just a few times. V and J are TRBV5-1 and TRBJ1-1; no firm D call. Per germline, CDR1 SGHRS and CDR2 YFSETQ. V was trimmed by 3 bases and J by 4 bases, leaving 13 bases between them. The CDR3 runs to 14 residues. CDR3 in amino acids: CASSYPREGTEAFF. Here the CDR3 DNA reads TGCGCCAGCAGCTACCCGAGGGAGGGCACTGAAGCTTTCTTT.

The CDR3, as DNA: TGCGCCAGCAGCACCCAGACAGGGGGCGCCCCGTACGAGCAGTACTTC. The encoded protein is CASSTQTGGAPYEQYF. V gene TRBV4-1 combines with J gene TRBJ2-7, with 10 bases fitting TRBD1. Germline assignment: CDR1 MGHRA and CDR2 YSYEKL. V lost 5 bases and J lost 4; bases outside the gene matches: 11. The CDR3 loop spans 16 amino acids.

The chain couples TRBV9 to TRBJ2-7; 7 bases are a match to TRBD1. Germline CDR1 reads SGDLS; CDR2 reads YYNGEE. The CDR3 runs 16 residues. J gave up 4 bases and V 0 bases, and 10 bases lay outside the gene matches. Here the CDR3 DNA reads TGTGCCAGCAGCGTAGCTCCAGCCGGGACAGTTTACGAGCAGTACTTC. Translated, it gives CASSVAPAGTVYEQYF.

This clone was seen a few times. The chain's CDR3 is CATSDSQDRGRTQYF. As DNA, the CDR3 is TGTGCCACCAGTGATTCCCAAGACCGGGGGAGGACCCAGTACTTC. The chain joins TRBV24-1 to TRBJ2-5; tentative D call: TRBD2 (6 bases). Trimming removed 2 bases at V and 7 bases at J, with 16 bases between. The CDR3 runs 15 residues. Germline V CDR1 and CDR2: KGHDR, SFDVKD.

The chain joins TRBV7-8 to TRBJ1-6; D gene ambiguous. CDR1 and CDR2 (germline): SGHVS, FQNEAQ. With 5 bases removed from V and 7 bases from J, the gap between germline ends came to 9 bases. This CDR3 comprises 13 residues. For the CDR3, the DNA is TGTGCCAGCAGCCGTACTGAGAATTCACCCCTCCACTTT. Residues: CASSRTENSPLHF.

The CDR3 reads CASSARSHRGLGETQYF. CDR3 nucleotide sequence: TGTGCCAGCAGCGCGAGATCCCACAGGGGGTTGGGAGAGACCCAGTACTTC. The chain employs TRBV9 and TRBJ2-5; 8 bases line up with TRBD1. The V and J ends lost 3 bases and 4 bases, in that order; junction bases with no gene match: 14. The CDR3 is made up of 17 amino acids. The V gene's germline CDR1 is SGDLS and CDR2 YYNGEE. The full variable domain, rest sourced from reference TRBV9 and TRBJ2-5, is DSGVTQTPKHLITATGQRVTLRCSPRSGDLSVYWYQQSLDQGLQFLIQYYNGEERAKGNILERFSAQQFPDLHSELNLSSLELGDSALYFCASSARSHRGLGETQYFGPGTRLLVL.

The chain has TRBV5-1 and TRBJ2-5; TRBD1 is a possible D gene (5 bases). V was shortened by 4 bases and J by 3 bases, with 10 bases between the two germline ends. This CDR3 comprises 13 residues. Germline CDR1 SGHRS, CDR2 YFSETQ. The CDR3 loop reads CASSQGQKETQYF. For the CDR3, the DNA is TGCGCCAGCAGCCAAGGACAAAAAGAGACCCAGTACTTC.